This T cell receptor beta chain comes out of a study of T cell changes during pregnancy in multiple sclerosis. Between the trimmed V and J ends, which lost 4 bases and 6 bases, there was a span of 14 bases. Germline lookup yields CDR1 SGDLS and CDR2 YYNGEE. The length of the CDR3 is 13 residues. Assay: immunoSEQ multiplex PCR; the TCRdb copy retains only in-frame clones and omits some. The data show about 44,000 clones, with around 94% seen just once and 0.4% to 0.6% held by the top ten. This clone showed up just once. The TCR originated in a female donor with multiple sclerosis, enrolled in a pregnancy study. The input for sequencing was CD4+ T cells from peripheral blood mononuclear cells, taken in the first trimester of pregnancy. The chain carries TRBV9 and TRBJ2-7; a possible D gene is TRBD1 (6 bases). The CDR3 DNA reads TGTGCCAGCAGCTCGGGACATATAGGCGAGCAGTACTTC. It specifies CASSSGHIGEQYF.